Reported below is one TCR beta chain. The sample comes from a study of blood T cell repertoires in COVID-19. Study information: Italy, Spain and the United States were the sources of the convalescent and acute COVID-19 samples. Sample material is recorded as cDNA or gDNA derived from T cells, B-cell-depleted T cells, or PBMCs.

The Seattle patients, enrolled during active infection, were followed longitudinally. Source study methods: Estimated nucleated cell counts came from reference gene primer amplification. Clones were sequenced by immunoSEQ multiplex PCR, and TCRdb holds only the in-frame ones, with some missing. V and J calls and clone size are as listed in that table; D and trimming were resolved from the DNA. The data show more than 200,000 clones, with 86% seen just once and roughly a tenth held by the top ten. The CDR3 extends over 16 amino acids. Losses at the gene ends were 5 bases for V and 7 bases for J; bases not matched to a gene: 13. CDR1 and CDR2 from the germline V gene are MNHEY and SMNVEV (reference sequence).

Sequences were obtained from peripheral blood. This chain joins TRBV27 and TRBJ1-2; 10 bases line up with TRBD1. The sequence was collected from a woman in her forties or fifties with COVID-19, enrolled during active disease. The CDR3 DNA follows: TGTGCCAGCAGTACGCCGACAGGGGGCGCTGGTAGTGGCTACACCTTC. Its translation is CASSTPTGGAGSGYTF.